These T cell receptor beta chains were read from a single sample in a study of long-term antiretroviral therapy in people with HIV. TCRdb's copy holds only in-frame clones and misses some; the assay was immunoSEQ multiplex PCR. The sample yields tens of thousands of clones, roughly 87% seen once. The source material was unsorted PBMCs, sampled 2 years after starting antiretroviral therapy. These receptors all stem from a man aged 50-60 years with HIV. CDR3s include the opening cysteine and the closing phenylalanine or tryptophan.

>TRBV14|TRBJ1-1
CASSQASQREYTEAFF
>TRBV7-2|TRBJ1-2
CASSLGDGAGYTF
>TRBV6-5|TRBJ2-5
CASSYSGETQYF
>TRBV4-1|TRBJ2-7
CASSTGGSYEQYF
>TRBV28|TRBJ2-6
CASSPGGYGSGANVLTF
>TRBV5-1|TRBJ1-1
CASSFGWGNTEAFF
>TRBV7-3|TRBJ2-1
CASSSFLGAGPNEQFF
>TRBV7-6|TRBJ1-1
CASSLAGLNTEAFF
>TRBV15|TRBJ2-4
CATSTGRAKNIQYF
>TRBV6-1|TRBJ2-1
CASSDFHYPNEQFF
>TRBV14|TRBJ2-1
CASSQIGAAQDYNEQFF
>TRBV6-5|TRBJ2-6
CAAGQDHSGANVLTF
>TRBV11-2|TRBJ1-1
CASSQRLQSEAFF
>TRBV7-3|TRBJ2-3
CASSLYGDTQYF
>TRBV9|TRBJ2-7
CASSVYSGGTTYEQYF
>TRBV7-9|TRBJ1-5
CASSPWQGQPQHF
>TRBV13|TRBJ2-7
CASSLSRPGSYEQYF
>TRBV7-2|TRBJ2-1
CASSFAGRAYNEQFF
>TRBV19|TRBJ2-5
CASSTDYKETQYF
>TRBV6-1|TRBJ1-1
CASSRDRGITEAFF
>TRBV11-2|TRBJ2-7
CASNSGTGFPEQYF
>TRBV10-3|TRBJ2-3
CAISPARFGQGKGTDTQYF
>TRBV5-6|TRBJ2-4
CASTLTPLAKNIQYF
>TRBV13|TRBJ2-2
CASSSTGFDTGELFF
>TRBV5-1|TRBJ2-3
CASSLEKRGTDTQYF
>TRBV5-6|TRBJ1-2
CASSFGDRSYGYTF
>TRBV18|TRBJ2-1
CASSPFTSGGTYNEQFF
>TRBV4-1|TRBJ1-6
CASSQGGRGRPDSPLHF
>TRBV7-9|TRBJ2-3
CASSWVIGTGLADTQYF
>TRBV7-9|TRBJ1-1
CASSLILGRDLVPEAFF
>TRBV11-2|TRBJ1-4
CASSPQRNPNEKLFF
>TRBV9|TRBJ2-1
CASSNYNEQFF
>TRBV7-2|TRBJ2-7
CASSLAGTGMQHEQYF
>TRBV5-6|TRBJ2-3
CASSFQASTDTQYF
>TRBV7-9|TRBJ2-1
CASSKDRGYYPHEQFF
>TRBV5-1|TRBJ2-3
CASSFRAGGDTQYF
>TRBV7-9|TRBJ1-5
CASSLYGTGDGQPQHF
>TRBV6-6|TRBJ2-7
CASSYPTGPSREQYF
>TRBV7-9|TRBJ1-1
CASSKTVSGGTEAFF
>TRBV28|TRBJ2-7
CASRIPTGNTYEQYF
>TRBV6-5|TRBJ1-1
CASTGNTEAFF
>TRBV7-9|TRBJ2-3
CASSFSPTSTTQYF